This T cell receptor beta chain was captured by sequencing in a study of identical twins. General study points: Zero-insertion analyses were open to partial confounding by invariant MAIT and iNKT cells. The more abundant beta clonotypes in cord blood had fewer insertions, and memory repertoires did not show this.

Per the germline V gene, CDR1 is SGHAT and CDR2 is FQNNGV. The CDR3 sequence is 14 residues long. The V gene lost 7 bases and the J gene lost 0 bases, with 7 bases spanning the gap. This clonotype was seen only a few times. The antigen is unknown. TCRdb reprocessed the 5' RACE reads with MiXCR, giving one entry per CDR3 protein. The sample lists about 200,000 distinct CDR3 sequences; roughly a tenth were seen once. The V and J genes are TRBV11-2 and TRBJ2-6; D gene uncertain. Sequencing was performed on memory T cells sorted from blood. This receptor was identified in a man aged 45-60 years in good health. The CDR3 protein is CASISDSGANVLTF. As DNA, the CDR3 is TGTGCCAGCATCTCAGACTCTGGGGCCAACGTCCTGACTTTC.